The 19 T cell receptor beta chains listed next were all sequenced from one sample in a study of T cells in Graves' hyperthyroidism and ophthalmopathy. RNA transcripts provided the source from which TCR beta CDR3 regions were amplified. First-round RT-PCR of the TCR CDR3 relied on the HTBI primer set. TCRdb independently ran MiXCR on the multiplex PCR reads; one entry per CDR3 protein. Found here are under 300,000 distinct CDR3 sequences, 20% to 30% of them singletons; the top ten hold more than 25%. What was sequenced was blood. The receptors originated from a man in his forties with Graves' hyperthyroidism that later progressed to Graves' ophthalmopathy.

This clonotype was seen repeatedly, ten times or more. At one boundary the junction diverges from the germline segment, which might be a read error. The chain has TRBV7-7 and TRBJ2-2; D unclear. The CDR3 length is 13 residues. Germline V gene sequence: CDR1 SSHAT, CDR2 FNYEAQ (reference sequence). The CDR3 DNA is TGTGCTAGCAGCCGTAATCGGAACGGGGAGCTGTTTTTT. Translating gives CASSRNRNGELFF.

This sequence joins TRBV6-2 or TRBV6-3 and TRBJ1-1; 8 bases match TRBD1. The CDR3 totals 15 residues. The ends lost 8 bases at V and 0 bases at J; junction bases unmatched: 8. CDR1 and CDR2 from the germline V gene are MNHEY and SVGEGT. CDR3: CASHGQGAVNTEAFF. In DNA, the CDR3 is TGTGCCAGCCATGGACAGGGAGCGGTGAACACTGAAGCTTTCTTT.

V and J are TRBV28 and TRBJ2-5; a possible D gene is TRBD1 (7 bases). Germline CDR1 and CDR2: MDHEN and SYDVKM. The CDR3 is 14 amino acids. With 6 bases removed from V and 4 bases from J, the gap between germline ends came to 15 bases. The CDR3 DNA reads as TGTGCCAGCAGAATTCAGGGGGGTGGAGAGACCCAGTACTTC. Its protein is CASRIQGGGETQYF.

This clonotype occurred a few times. The CDR3 spells CASRPYRVSSYEQYF. Here the CDR3 DNA reads TGTGCCAGCAGACCCTACAGGGTTAGCTCCTACGAGCAGTACTTC. The chain uses TRBV6-2 or TRBV6-3 and TRBJ2-7; possible D gene TRBD1, 6 bases. The germline V and J ends were trimmed by 6 bases and 0 bases, with 15 bases remaining between them. This CDR3 region has 15 residues. Germline V gene sequence: CDR1 MNHEY, CDR2 SVGEGT.

This clonotype was counted ten times or more. The chain is built from TRBV27 and TRBJ1-2; D possibly corresponds to TRBD1 (6 bases). The length of the CDR3 is 12 residues. Germline V lookup: CDR1 MNHEY, CDR2 SMNVEV (reference sequence). The germline V and J ends were trimmed by 10 bases and 6 bases, with 15 bases remaining between them. CDR3 DNA sequence: TGTGCCACCTTCCATACAGGGAATGGCTACACCTTC. It is translated as CATFHTGNGYTF.

There are a few counts of this clonotype. The chain couples TRBV6-2 or TRBV6-3 to TRBJ1-1, with unresolved D. Trimming stripped 2 bases from V and 5 bases from J, with 6 bases between. CDR3 length: 12 residues. CDR1 and CDR2 (germline): MNHEY, SVGEGT. The CDR3 DNA is TGTGCCAGCAGTTACCGAAGAACTGAAGCTTTCTTT. It encodes CASSYRRTEAFF.

This clonotype was counted at least ten times. Germline is not matched at one junction end, which may reflect a read error. J is TRBJ2-4 and V is TRBV20-1, with TRBD1 matching over 10 bases. The CDR3 length is 15 residues. Germline V CDR1 and CDR2: DFQATT, SNEGSKA (reference sequence). CDR3 bases: TGCAGTGCTCCAAAACACGACAGGGGGCAAAACATTCAGCACTTC. This encodes CSAPKHDRGQNIQHF.

In this sample, this clonotype turned up many times. V gene TRBV12-3 or TRBV12-4 combines with J gene TRBJ1-1, with D maybe TRBD1 (5 bases). The CDR3 totals 15 residues. Between the trimmed V and J ends, which lost 6 bases and 1 base, there was a span of 15 bases. This chain's CDR3 is CASSPRDSTNTEAFF. The DNA for the CDR3 is TGTGCCAGCAGCCCACGTGACAGTACGAACACTGAAGCTTTCTTT.

This clonotype was detected ten times or more. The chain carries TRBV18 and TRBJ2-5; D is perhaps TRBD2 (5 bases). The CDR3 has 13 amino acids. Germline CDR1 and CDR2: KGHSH and LQKENI. V dropped 4 bases and J dropped 1 base, with 7 bases sitting between them. Here the CDR3 DNA reads TGTGCCAGCTCACTGGACTTCCAAGAGACCCAGTACTTC. It specifies CASSLDFQETQYF.

Many counts were recorded for this clonotype. This rearrangement joins TRBV19 to TRBJ2-5; a possible D gene is TRBD1 (6 bases). The CDR3 runs 14 residues. Between the trimmed V and J ends, which lost 1 base and 9 bases, there was a span of 15 bases. CDR1 is LNHDA, CDR2 SQIVND, per germline (reference sequence). CDR3 region: CASSIGGRSPAQYF. The CDR3 DNA reads TGTGCCAGTAGTATAGGGGGGCGCTCCCCGGCCCAGTACTTC.

J is TRBJ2-7 and V is TRBV10-3, with a tentative D call TRBD1 (6 bases). CDR1 is ENHRY and CDR2 is SYGVKD in the germline V gene. V gave up 6 bases and J gave up 5 bases, with 14 bases separating them. This CDR3 is 13 amino acids long. In DNA form, the CDR3 reads TGTGCCATCAGGGAAACCAGGGGAAACGAGCAGTACTTC. It codes for CAIRETRGNEQYF.

This clonotype showed up many times. This chain uses TRBV19 with TRBJ2-7; 9 nucleotides align to TRBD1. The germline gives CDR1 LNHDA, CDR2 SQIVND (reference sequence). The CDR3 has 17 residues. J was trimmed by 3 bases and V by 4 bases; bases with no gene match: 13. CDR3: CASSKPRTGTGFYEQYF. The CDR3 bases are TGTGCCAGTAGTAAGCCCCGTACCGGGACAGGGTTCTACGAGCAGTACTTC.

J is TRBJ1-5 and V is TRBV28; 8 nucleotides agree with TRBD1. Germline V lookup: CDR1 MDHEN, CDR2 SYDVKM. V was pared by 7 bases and J by 7 bases, with 12 bases of the junction left unmatched. This CDR3 has 15 amino acids. The CDR3 coding sequence is TGTGCCAGCAATCCGGACAGGGAGTTATACCAGCCCCAGCATTTT. It codes for CASNPDRELYQPQHF.

This clonotype turned up a few times. The chain carries TRBV3-1 and TRBJ2-2; 12 nucleotides agree with TRBD2. CDR3 length: 17 residues. V lost 1 base, J lost 6 bases, and 6 bases stayed unmatched. Germline V gene sequence: CDR1 LGHDT, CDR2 YNNKEL (reference sequence). CDR3 residues: CASSQGELAGGSGELFF. CDR3 in DNA: TGTGCCAGCAGCCAAGGTGAACTAGCGGGAGGTTCCGGGGAGCTGTTTTTT.

The rearrangement links TRBV12-3 or TRBV12-4 to TRBJ1-5; D gene ambiguous. V was shortened by 4 bases and J by 10 bases, with 11 bases between the two germline ends. There are 12 residues in the CDR3. CDR3 loop: CASSSPLGPQHF. The CDR3 bases are TGTGCCAGCAGTTCTCCCCTCGGACCCCAGCATTTT.

The CDR3 is CASSYPSGVYEQYF. CDR3 sequence (DNA): TGTGCCAGCAGTTACCCGAGCGGAGTCTACGAGCAGTACTTC. The V and J genes are TRBV6-2 or TRBV6-3 and TRBJ2-7; D might be TRBD2 (5 bases). V was cut by 2 bases and J by 3 bases, with 11 bases left in between. CDR1 is MNHEY, CDR2 SVGEGT, per germline. This CDR3 is built from 14 residues.

This clonotype was recorded at least ten times. J is TRBJ1-1 and V is TRBV6-1; the D is unclear. Per germline, CDR1 MNHNS and CDR2 SASEGT. CDR3 size: 14 residues. V was shortened by 3 bases and J by 0 bases, with 8 bases between the two germline ends. CDR3 coding DNA: TGTGCCAGCAGTGAGTTCCGGGTGAACACTGAAGCTTTCTTT. Its translation is CASSEFRVNTEAFF.

This clonotype was seen more than once but under ten times. As DNA, the CDR3 is TGTGCCAGCAGTGAGAGTAGCGGGAGGGTCTACGAGCAGTACTTC. Its protein product is CASSESSGRVYEQYF. This rearrangement joins TRBV6-1 to TRBJ2-7; 11 nucleotides align to TRBD2. The CDR3 has 15 amino acids. CDR1 is MNHNS and CDR2 is SASEGT in the germline V gene. The V and J ends lost 3 bases and 3 bases, in that order; junction bases with no gene match: 4.

In its sample, this clonotype was seen many times. The chain recombines TRBV5-6 with TRBJ2-5; maybe TRBD1 (6 bases). Germline lookup yields CDR1 SGHDT and CDR2 YYEEEE. There are 14 residues in the CDR3. Trimming shortened V by 3 bases and J by 0 bases, and 9 bases separated the two germline ends. The CDR3 region has the DNA TGTGCCAGCAGCTACGGGACAAACCAAGAGACCCAGTACTTC. This translates into CASSYGTNQETQYF.